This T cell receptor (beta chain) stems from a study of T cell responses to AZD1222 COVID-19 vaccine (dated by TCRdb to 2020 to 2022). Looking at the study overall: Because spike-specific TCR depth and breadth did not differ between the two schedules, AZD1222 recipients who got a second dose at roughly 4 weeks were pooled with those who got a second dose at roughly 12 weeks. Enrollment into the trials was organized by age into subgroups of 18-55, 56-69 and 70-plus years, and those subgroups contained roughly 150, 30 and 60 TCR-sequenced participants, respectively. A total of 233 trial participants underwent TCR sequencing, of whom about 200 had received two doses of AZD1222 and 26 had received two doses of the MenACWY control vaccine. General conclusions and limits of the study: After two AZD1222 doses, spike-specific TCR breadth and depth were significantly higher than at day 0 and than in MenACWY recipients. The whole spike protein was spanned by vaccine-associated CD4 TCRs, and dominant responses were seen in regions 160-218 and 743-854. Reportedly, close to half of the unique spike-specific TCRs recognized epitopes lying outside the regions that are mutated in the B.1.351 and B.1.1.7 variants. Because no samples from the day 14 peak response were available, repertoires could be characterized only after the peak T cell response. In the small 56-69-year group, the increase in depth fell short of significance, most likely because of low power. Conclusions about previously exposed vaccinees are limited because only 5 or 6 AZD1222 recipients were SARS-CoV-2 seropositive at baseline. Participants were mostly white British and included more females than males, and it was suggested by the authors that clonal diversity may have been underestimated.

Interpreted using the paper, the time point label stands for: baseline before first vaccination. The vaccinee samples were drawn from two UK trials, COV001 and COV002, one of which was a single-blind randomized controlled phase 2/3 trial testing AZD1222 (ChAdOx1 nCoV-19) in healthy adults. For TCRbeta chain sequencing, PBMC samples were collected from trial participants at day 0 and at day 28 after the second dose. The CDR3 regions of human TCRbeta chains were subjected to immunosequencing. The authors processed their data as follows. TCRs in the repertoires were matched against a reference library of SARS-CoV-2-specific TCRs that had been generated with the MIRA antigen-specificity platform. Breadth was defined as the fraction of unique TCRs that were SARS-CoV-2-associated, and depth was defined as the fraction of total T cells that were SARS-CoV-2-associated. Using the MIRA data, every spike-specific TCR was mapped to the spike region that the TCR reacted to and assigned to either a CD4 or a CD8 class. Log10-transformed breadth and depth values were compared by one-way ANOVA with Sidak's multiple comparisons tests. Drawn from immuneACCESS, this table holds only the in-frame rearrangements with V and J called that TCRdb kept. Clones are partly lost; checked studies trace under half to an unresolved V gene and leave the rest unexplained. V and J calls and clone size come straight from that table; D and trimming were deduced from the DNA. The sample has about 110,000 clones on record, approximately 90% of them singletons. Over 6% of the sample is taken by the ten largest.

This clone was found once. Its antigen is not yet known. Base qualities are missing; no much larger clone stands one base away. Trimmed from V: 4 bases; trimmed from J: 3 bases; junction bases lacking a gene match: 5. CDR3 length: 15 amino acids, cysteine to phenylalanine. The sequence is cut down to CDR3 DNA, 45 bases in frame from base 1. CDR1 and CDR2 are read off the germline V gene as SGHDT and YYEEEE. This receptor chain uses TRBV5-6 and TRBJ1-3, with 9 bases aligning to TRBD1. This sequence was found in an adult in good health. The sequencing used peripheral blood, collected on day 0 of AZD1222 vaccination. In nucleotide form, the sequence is TGTGCCAGCAGCGGCGGGACAGGGATTGGAAACACCATATATTTT. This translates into CASSGGTGIGNTIYF.